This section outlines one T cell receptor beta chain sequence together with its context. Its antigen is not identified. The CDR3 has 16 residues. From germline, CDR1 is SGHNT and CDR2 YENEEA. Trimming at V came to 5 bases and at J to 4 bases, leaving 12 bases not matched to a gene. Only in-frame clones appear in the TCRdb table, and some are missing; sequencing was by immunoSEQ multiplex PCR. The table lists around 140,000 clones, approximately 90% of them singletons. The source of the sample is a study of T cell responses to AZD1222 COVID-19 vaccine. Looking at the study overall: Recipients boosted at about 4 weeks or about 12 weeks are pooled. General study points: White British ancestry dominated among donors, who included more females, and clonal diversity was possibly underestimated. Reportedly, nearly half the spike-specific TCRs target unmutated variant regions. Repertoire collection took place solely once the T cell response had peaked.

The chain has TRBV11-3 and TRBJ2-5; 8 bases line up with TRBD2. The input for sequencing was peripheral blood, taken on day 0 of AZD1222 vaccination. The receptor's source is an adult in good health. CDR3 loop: CASSPSYRGGRETQYF. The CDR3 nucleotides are TGTGCCAGCAGCCCCTCTTACCGGGGGGGCCGAGAGACCCAGTACTTC.